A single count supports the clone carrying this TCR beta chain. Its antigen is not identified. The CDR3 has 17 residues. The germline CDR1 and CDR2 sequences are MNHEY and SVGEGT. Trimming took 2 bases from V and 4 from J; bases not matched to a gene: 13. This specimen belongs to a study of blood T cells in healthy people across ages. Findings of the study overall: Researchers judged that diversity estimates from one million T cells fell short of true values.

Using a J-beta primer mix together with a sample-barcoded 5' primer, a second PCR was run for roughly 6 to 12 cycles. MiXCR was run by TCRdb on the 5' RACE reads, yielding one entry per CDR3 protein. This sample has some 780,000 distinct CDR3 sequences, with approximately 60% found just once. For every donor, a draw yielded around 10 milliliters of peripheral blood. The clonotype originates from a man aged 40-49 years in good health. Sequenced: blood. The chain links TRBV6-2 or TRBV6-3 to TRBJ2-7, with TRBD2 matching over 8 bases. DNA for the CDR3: TGTGCCAGCAGTTACGCCGCGATAGCGGGGAGATTATACGAGCAGTACTTC. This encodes CASSYAAIAGRLYEQYF.